This paragraph covers one T cell receptor beta chain sequence. CDR3 length: 11 residues. TCRdb re-analysed the 5' RACE reads in MiXCR, keeping a single row per CDR3 protein. This sample carries about 64,000 distinct CDR3 sequences, less than 5% of them seen once, and the ten largest clones take 4% to 5%. This sample is drawn from a study of early T cells in non-severe SARS-CoV-2 infection. This sequence was found in an adult who was a healthcare worker with PCR-confirmed SARS-CoV-2 infection or an uninfected control (not recorded which). The sequencing input was whole blood. V is TRBV21-1 and J is TRBJ1-2. TRBV21-1 corresponds to a pseudogene. The CDR3 DNA follows: TGTGCCAGCCTACTTAACTATGGCTACACCTTC. Translation: CASLLNYGYTF.